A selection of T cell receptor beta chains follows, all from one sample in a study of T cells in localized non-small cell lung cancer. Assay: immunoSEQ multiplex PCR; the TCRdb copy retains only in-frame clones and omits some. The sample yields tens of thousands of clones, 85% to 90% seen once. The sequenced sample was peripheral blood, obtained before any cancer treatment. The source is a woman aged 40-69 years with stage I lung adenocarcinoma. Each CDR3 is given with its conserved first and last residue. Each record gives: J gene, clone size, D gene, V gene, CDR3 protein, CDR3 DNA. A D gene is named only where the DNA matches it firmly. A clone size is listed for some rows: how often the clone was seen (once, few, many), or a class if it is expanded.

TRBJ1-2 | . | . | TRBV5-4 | CASSFSADPYGYTF | TGTGCCAGCAGCTTTTCTGCCGACCCATATGGCTACACCTTC
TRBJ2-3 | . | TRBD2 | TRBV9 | CASSVEGTSVIDTQYF | TGTGCCAGCAGCGTAGAGGGGACTAGCGTAATAGATACGCAGTATTTT
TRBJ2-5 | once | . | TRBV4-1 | CASSKAMVETQYF | TGCGCCAGCAGCAAAGCCATGGTGGAGACCCAGTACTTC
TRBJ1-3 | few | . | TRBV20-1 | CSAFRGNTIYF | TGCAGTGCTTTTAGGGGAAACACCATATATTTT
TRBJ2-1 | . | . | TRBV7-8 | CASSLVRQHFF | TGTGCCAGCAGCTTAGTTAGACAGCACTTCTTC
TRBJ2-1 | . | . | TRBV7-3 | CASSLQGGNEQFF | TGTGCCAGCAGCTTACAGGGGGGCAATGAGCAGTTCTTC
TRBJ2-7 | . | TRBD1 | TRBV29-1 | CSVQTGQGRYEQYF | TGCAGCGTTCAAACGGGACAGGGGCGATACGAGCAGTACTTC
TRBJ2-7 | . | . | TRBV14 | CASSRGYEQYF | TGTGCCAGCAGCAGGGGGTACGAGCAGTACTTC
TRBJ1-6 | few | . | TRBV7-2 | CASSLQTGRNSPLHF | TGTGCCAGCAGTCTACAAACAGGGAGAAATTCACCCCTCCACTTT
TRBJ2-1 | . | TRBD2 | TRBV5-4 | CASSAGGLAANEQFF | TGTGCCAGCAGTGCCGGAGGACTAGCTGCCAATGAGCAGTTCTTC
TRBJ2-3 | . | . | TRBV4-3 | CASSQDSPDTQYF | TGCGCCAGCAGCCAAGATTCTCCAGATACGCAGTATTTT
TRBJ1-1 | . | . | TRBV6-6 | CASSPSDSRNTEAFF | TGTGCCAGCAGTCCCTCGGACAGCCGGAACACTGAAGCTTTCTTT
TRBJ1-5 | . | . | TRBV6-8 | CASRLTGFPNQPQHF | TGTGCCAGCAGACTAACAGGGTTCCCCAATCAGCCCCAGCATTTT
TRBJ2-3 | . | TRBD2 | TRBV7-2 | CASSFTSGELDTQYF | TGTGCCAGCAGCTTTACTAGCGGGGAGTTAGATACGCAGTATTTT
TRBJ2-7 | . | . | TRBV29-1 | CSVLKSDSYEQYF | TGCAGCGTTTTAAAATCTGACTCCTACGAGCAGTACTTC
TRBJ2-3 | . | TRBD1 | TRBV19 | CASSGGQGDTQYF | TGTGCCAGTAGTGGGGGACAGGGAGATACGCAGTATTTT
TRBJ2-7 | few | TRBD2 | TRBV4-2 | CASSQESGGGSYEQYF | TGTGCCAGCAGCCAAGAGTCTGGGGGGGGCTCCTACGAGCAGTACTTC
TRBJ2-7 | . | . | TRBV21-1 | CASSKEAETYEQYF | TGTGCCAGCAGCAAAGAGGCAGAAACCTACGAGCAGTACTTC
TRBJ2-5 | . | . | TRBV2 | CASSDLGQGGLETQYF | TGTGCCAGCAGTGATTTGGGACAAGGTGGATTGGAGACCCAGTACTTC
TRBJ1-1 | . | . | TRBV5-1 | CASSPNINTEAFF | TGCGCCAGCAGCCCGAATATAAACACTGAAGCTTTCTTT
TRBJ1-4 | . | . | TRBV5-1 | CASSLAGGTNEKLFF | TGCGCCAGCAGCTTGGCCGGTGGAACTAATGAAAAACTGTTTTTT
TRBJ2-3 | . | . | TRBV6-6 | CASSYQGHTDTQYF | TGTGCCAGCAGTTACCAGGGGCACACAGATACGCAGTATTTT
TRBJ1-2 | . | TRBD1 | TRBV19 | CASSNRDRGNYGYTF | TGTGCCAGTAGTAACCGGGACAGGGGTAACTATGGCTACACCTTC
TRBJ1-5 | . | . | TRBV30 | CAWSVLSSGQPQHF | TGTGCCTGGAGTGTACTTTCCTCGGGTCAGCCCCAGCATTTT
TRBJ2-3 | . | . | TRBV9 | CASSPGAAPGTDTQYF | TGTGCCAGCAGCCCCGGGGCAGCCCCTGGCACAGATACGCAGTATTTT
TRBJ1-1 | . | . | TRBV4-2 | CASSRSMGGNTEAFF | TGTGCCAGCAGCCGATCCATGGGGGGGAACACTGAAGCTTTCTTT
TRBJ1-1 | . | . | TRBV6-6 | CASSYSAGTEAFF | TGTGCCAGCAGTTACTCGGCGGGGACTGAAGCTTTCTTT
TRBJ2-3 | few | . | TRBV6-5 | CASSYDGGPTDTQYF | TGTGCCAGCAGTTACGACGGGGGGCCAACAGATACGCAGTATTTT
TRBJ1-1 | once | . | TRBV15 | CATSRDMVENTEAFF | TGTGCCACCAGCAGAGATATGGTGGAGAACACTGAAGCTTTCTTT
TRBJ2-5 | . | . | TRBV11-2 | CASRFMGGQETQYF | TGTGCCAGCAGGTTTATGGGGGGCCAAGAGACCCAGTACTTC
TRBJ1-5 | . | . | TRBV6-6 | CASSYSGTGQPQHF | TGTGCCAGCAGTTACTCAGGGACGGGTCAGCCCCAGCATTTT
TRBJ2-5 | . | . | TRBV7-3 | CASSLSGTDQETQYF | TGTGCCAGCAGCTTATCCGGGACGGATCAAGAGACCCAGTACTTC
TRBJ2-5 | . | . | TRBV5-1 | CASRDPKGGGGETQYF | TGCGCCAGCCGGGACCCCAAAGGGGGCGGAGGGGAGACCCAGTACTTC
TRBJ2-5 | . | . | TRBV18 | CASSPAGAQETQYF | TGTGCCAGCTCACCAGCTGGGGCCCAAGAGACCCAGTACTTC
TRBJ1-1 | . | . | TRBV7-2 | CASSLSRFDTEAFF | TGTGCCAGCAGCTTAAGCAGGTTCGACACTGAAGCTTTCTTT
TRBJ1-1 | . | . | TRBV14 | CASSQVTGSEAFF | TGTGCCAGCAGCCAAGTTACAGGCAGTGAAGCTTTCTTT
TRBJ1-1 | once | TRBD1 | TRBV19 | CASFPPGQDTEAFF | TGTGCCAGTTTTCCCCCGGGACAGGACACTGAAGCTTTCTTT
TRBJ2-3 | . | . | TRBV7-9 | CASSFQGPSTDTQYF | TGTGCCAGCAGCTTCCAGGGGCCAAGCACAGATACGCAGTATTTT
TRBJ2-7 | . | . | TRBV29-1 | CSVVSASSYEQYF | TGCAGCGTTGTCTCCGCGAGCTCCTACGAGCAGTACTTC
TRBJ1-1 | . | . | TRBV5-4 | CASRPVGFYEAFF | TGTGCCAGCCGCCCCGTGGGATTTTATGAAGCTTTCTTT
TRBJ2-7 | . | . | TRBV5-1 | CASSLGGNKDYEQYF | TGCGCCAGCAGCTTGGGGGGAAACAAGGACTACGAGCAGTACTTC
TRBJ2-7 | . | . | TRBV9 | CASSVEPDGLSYEQYF | TGTGCCAGCAGCGTAGAGCCCGACGGGCTCTCCTACGAGCAGTACTTC
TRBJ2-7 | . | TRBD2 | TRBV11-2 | CASSSFEARAGGLYEQYF | TGTGCCAGCAGCTCCTTCGAGGCCAGAGCGGGGGGGTTATACGAGCAGTACTTC
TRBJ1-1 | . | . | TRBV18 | CASSPGHPNTEAFF | TGTGCCAGCTCACCGGGACACCCGAACACTGAAGCTTTCTTT
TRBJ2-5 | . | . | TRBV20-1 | CRAGEGETQYF | TGCAGGGCAGGGGAGGGAGAGACCCAGTACTTC
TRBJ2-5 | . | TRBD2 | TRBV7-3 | CASSLAPSGETQYF | TGTGCCAGCAGCTTAGCCCCTAGCGGGGAGACCCAGTACTTC
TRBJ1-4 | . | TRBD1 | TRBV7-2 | CASSAGQGGGEKLFF | TGTGCCAGCAGCGCGGGACAGGGTGGCGGCGAAAAACTGTTTTTT
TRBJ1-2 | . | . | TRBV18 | CASSLNGYYGYTF | TGTGCCAGCTCACTAAACGGTTATTATGGCTACACCTTC
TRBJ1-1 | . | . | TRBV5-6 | CASCGRNTEAFF | TGTGCCAGCTGCGGGAGGAACACTGAAGCTTTCTTT
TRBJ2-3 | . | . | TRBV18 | CASSPPRASTDTQYF | TGTGCCAGCTCCCCCCCCAGGGCTAGCACAGATACGCAGTATTTT
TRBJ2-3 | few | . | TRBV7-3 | CASSSGAPADTQYF | TGTGCCAGCAGCTCAGGGGCCCCCGCAGATACGCAGTATTTT
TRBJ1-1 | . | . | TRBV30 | CAAIRGLEGTEAFF | TGTGCTGCCATCCGGGGGCTCGAGGGCACTGAAGCTTTCTTT
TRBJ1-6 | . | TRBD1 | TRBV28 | CASRTDRVNSPLHF | TGTGCCAGCAGGACCGACAGGGTTAATTCACCCCTCCACTTT